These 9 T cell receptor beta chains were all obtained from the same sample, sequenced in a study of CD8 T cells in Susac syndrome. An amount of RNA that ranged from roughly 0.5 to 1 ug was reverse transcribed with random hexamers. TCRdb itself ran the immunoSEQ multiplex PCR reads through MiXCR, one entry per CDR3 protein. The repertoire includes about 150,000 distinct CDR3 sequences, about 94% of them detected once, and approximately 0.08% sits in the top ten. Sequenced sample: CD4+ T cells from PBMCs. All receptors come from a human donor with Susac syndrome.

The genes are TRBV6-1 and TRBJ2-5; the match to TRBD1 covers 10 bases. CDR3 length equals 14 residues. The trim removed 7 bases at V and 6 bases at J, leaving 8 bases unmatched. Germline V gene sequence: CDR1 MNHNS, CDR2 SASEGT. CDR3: CASTEDRGVKTQYF. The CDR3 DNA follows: TGTGCCAGCACGGAGGACAGGGGGGTGAAGACCCAGTACTTC.

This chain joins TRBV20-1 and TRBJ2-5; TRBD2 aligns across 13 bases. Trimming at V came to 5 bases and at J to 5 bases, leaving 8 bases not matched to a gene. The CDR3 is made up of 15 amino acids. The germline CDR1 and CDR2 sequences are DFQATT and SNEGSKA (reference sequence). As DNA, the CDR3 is TGCAGTGCTGCGGGGACTAGCGGGGAGGAGGAGACCCAGTACTTC. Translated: CSAAGTSGEEETQYF.

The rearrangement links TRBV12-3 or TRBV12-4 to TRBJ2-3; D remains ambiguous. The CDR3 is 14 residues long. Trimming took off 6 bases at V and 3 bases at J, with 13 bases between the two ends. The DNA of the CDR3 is TGTGCCAGCAGCCGCCCATTTTTTACAGATACGCAGTATTTT. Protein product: CASSRPFFTDTQYF.

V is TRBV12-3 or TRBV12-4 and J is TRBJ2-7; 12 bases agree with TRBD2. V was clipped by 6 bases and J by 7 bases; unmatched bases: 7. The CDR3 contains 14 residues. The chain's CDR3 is CASRLAGGPWEQYF. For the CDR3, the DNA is TGTGCCAGCAGGCTAGCGGGAGGGCCCTGGGAGCAGTACTTC.

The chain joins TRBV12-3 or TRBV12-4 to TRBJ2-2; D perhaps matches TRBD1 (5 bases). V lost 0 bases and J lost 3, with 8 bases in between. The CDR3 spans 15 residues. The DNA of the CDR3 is TGTGCCAGCAGTTTAGCTACAGGCGACACCGGGGAGCTGTTTTTT. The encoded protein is CASSLATGDTGELFF.

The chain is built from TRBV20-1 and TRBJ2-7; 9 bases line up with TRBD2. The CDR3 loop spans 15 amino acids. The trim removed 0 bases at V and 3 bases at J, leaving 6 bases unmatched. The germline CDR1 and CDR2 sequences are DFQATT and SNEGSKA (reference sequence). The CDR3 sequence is CSARESEREVYEQYF. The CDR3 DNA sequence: TGCAGTGCTAGAGAGTCGGAGCGGGAGGTCTACGAGCAGTACTTC.

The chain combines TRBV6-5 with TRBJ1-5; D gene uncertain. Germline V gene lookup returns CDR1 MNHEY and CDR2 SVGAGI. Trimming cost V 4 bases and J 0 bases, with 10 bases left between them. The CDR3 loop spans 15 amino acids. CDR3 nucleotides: TGTGCCAGCAGTTTGGACGGGATTAGCAATCAGCCCCAGCATTTT. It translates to CASSLDGISNQPQHF.

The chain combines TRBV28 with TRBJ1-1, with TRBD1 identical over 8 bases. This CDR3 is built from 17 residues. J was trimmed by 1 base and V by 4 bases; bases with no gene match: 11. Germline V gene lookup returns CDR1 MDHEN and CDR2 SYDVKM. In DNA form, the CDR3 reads TGTGCCAGCAGTTCGACAGGGGTTGCAGGGGGGAACACTGAAGCTTTCTTT. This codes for CASSSTGVAGGNTEAFF.

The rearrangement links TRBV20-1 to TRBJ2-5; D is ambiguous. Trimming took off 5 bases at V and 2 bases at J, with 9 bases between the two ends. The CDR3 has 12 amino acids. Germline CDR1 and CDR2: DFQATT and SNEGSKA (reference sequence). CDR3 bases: TGCAGTGCTTCCGGACGGCAAGAGACCCAGTACTTC. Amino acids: CSASGRQETQYF.